This T cell receptor beta chain came from a study of blood T cell repertoires in COVID-19 (dated by TCRdb to 2020 to 2022). At the level of the whole study: Collaborator samples came from the United States, Italy and Spain and covered acute and convalescent phases of COVID-19. The material from the prospective study consisted of cDNA or gDNA derived from T cells, B-cell-depleted T cells, or PBMCs. Deeply sampled blood TCRbeta repertoires from subjects exposed to, actively infected with, or recovered from COVID-19 were included in the dataset. A freely available public database, intended as a resource for researchers studying the immune response to SARS-CoV-2, is where the repertoires were released. Samples came from the ongoing ImmuneRACE study (first 160 participants) plus 1,254 subjects from 6 global collaborators. Nearly every sample came with metadata listing a de-identified subject ID, COVID-19 status, age in years and sex. Where HLA class I and class II types were available, the types were taken from metadata supplied by the sample provider, not from assay-based typing. Study-level results and caveats: The quantity of clinical and demographic metadata differed by source and by participant and was supplied without curation.

Participants in the prospective study were enrolled through a virtual design, were aged roughly 18 to 100 years, and lived in about 25 United States geographic areas. In the prospective study, participants were assigned to cohorts based on the clinical history participants reported in a screening survey and a study questionnaire. Recovered participants in ImmuneRACE Cohort 3 were defined by two consecutive negative NP/OP PCR tests, clearance by a healthcare professional, or resolution of symptoms. In the prospective study, mobile phlebotomists collected whole blood, serum and a nasopharyngeal or oropharyngeal swab from each participant. Over a 2-month period, participants in the prospective study had the option of providing additional blood draws and questionnaires. Blood samples from the prospective study were shipped frozen or at room temperature prior to DNA extraction. TCRbeta CDR3 regions were amplified from genomic DNA using the immunoSEQ Assay, a bias-controlled multiplex PCR. In the authors' own workflow: Within the assay, amplification of reference gene primers was used to estimate how many nucleated cells each sample contained. To quantify the absolute abundance of each unique TCRbeta CDR3 rearrangement, sequence reads were collapsed and filtered. For each sample, productive Simpson clonality was calculated by taking the square root of Simpson's diversity index across productive rearrangements. TCRdb obtained this table from immuneACCESS and retained in-frame rearrangements with V and J assigned. These tables miss some clones; where compared with another copy, unresolved V genes account for less than half of the shortfall, and the remainder is unexplained. The V and J calls and clone size are taken from that table; D and trimming were inferred from the DNA. For this sample the table gives a few hundred thousand clones, of which 85% to 90% were detected only once. About 8.4% of the sample rests with the top ten.

Points on this clone: Its antigen target is currently unknown. Per-base quality was not reported, and no clone a single base away is much larger than it.

Including the terminal cysteine and phenylalanine, the CDR3 comprises 14 residues. The DNA shown is the 42-base CDR3, in frame from base 1. The germline V gene specifies SGHRS as CDR1 and YFSETQ as CDR2. V drops 4 bases and J drops 2 bases, leaving 13 bases in between. The sequenced sample was PBMCs or T cells enriched from blood (not recorded which). The TCR originated in a woman aged 25 to 39 who had recovered from COVID-19. This chain joins TRBV5-1 to TRBJ2-7, and possibly TRBD1, on 6 matching bases. The sequenced DNA is TGCGCCAGCAGCGAACCCAGGGGTACCTACGAGCAGTACTTC. Its product reads: CASSEPRGTYEQYF.